This T cell receptor beta chain was recorded in a study of T cells after yellow fever vaccination. 5'RACE template switching added a universal primer site and UMIs to TCR cDNA. TCRdb called the 5' RACE reads again in MiXCR, with one record for every CDR3 protein. Counted here are under 50,000 distinct CDR3 sequences, 5.5% to 8% occurring once; the ten biggest clones make up more than 9%. This clonotype has a count of ten or more. Germline V gene lookup returns CDR1 LGHNA and CDR2 YSLEER. V shed 4 bases, J shed 10 bases, and the junction held 9 bases outside the gene matches. This CDR3 comprises 13 residues.

Specimen: PBMCs, either bulk or a sorted T-cell subset (CD4+, CD8+, memory, or dextramer-sorted; not recorded which), collected 45 days after the yellow fever booster vaccination. This rearrangement joins TRBV4-3 to TRBJ1-1; TRBD1 matches at 7 bases. This receptor was taken from a young man who received the YFV17D yellow fever vaccine. The CDR3 coding sequence is TGCGCCAGCAGCCCCCGGACAGGAGGTGTAGCTTTCTTT. It codes for CASSPRTGGVAFF.